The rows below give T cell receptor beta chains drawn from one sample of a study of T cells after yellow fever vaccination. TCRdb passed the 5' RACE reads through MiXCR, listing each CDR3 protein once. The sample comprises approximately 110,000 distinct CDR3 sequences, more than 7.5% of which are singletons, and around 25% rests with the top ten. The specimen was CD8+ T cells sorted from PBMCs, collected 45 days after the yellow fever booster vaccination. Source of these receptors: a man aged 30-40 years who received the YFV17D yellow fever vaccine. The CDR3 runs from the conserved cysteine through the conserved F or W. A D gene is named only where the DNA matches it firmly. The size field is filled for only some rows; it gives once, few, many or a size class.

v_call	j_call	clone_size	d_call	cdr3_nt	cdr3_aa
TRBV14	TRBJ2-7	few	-	TGTGCCAGCAGCGACAGAGGAGGGGAGCAGTACTTC	CASSDRGGEQYF
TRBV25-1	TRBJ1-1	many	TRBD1	TGTGCCAGCAGTGAACAGGGACAGGGAAAGGCTTTCTTT	CASSEQGQGKAFF
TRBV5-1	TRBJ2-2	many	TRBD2	TGCGCCAGCAGCTTGACTAGCGGGAGTTCCGGGGAGCTGTTTTTT	CASSLTSGSSGELFF
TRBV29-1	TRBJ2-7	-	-	TGCAGCGTTTACCGAGATGGGGGAGCAACCTACGAGCAGTACTTC	CSVYRDGGATYEQYF
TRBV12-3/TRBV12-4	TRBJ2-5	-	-	TGTGCCAGCAGTTTCGGAGGGTTGGGCCAAGAGACCCAGTACTTC	CASSFGGLGQETQYF
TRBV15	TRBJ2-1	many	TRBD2	TGTGCCACCAGCACGACCGGGACTAGCGGTGAGCAGTTCTTC	CATSTTGTSGEQFF
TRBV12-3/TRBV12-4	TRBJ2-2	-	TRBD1	TGTGCCAGCAGTCCCCAGGGACAGCTAAGGTCCGGGGAGCTGTTTTTT	CASSPQGQLRSGELFF
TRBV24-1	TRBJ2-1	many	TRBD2	TGTGCCACCAGTGAACTAGCGGGAAGTGAGCAGTTCTTC	CATSELAGSEQFF
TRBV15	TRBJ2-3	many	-	TGTGCCACCAGCGAGGCCGTAGATACGCAGTATTTT	CATSEAVDTQYF
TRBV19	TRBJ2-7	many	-	TGTGCCAGTAGTATTTCCAGCGCTGCCTACGAGCAGTACTTC	CASSISSAAYEQYF
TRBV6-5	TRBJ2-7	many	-	TGTGCCAGCAGTTACACAGGGTACGAGCAGTACTTC	CASSYTGYEQYF
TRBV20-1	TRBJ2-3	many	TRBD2	TGCAGTGCATGGACTAGCGGGACCACTAGCACAGATACGCAGTATTTT	CSAWTSGTTSTDTQYF
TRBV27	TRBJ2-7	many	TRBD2	TGTGCCAGCAGCCCTAGCGGAACCTATTACGAGCAGTACTTC	CASSPSGTYYEQYF
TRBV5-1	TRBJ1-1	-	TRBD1	TGCGCCGGTAGAGCAGGGGGCACCGACACTGAAGCTTTCTTT	CAGRAGGTDTEAFF
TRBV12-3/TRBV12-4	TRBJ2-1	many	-	TGTGCCAGCAGTTACGAGGGGGAGCAGTTCTTC	CASSYEGEQFF
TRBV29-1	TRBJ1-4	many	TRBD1	TGCAGCGTTTCCGACAGGGGTGGTGAAAAACTGTTTTTT	CSVSDRGGEKLFF
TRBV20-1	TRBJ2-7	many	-	TGCAGTGCTAGAGACGGGTTTGCCTACGAGCAGTACTTC	CSARDGFAYEQYF
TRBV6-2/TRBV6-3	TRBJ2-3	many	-	TGTGCCAGCAGTTACTCTACGGTGGCGGATACGCAGTATTTT	CASSYSTVADTQYF
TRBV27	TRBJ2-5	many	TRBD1	TGTGCCAGCAGTTTATTGGGACAGGGGCTCCCACGGGAAGAGACCCAGTACTTC	CASSLLGQGLPREETQYF
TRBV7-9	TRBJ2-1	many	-	TGTGCCAGCAGCCCGGAGGGGGCAGCTTACAATGAGCAGTTCTTC	CASSPEGAAYNEQFF
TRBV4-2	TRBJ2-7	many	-	TGTGCCAGCAGCCAAGAGAATGGGAGATCCCCCTACGAGCAGTACTTC	CASSQENGRSPYEQYF
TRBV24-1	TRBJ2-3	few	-	TGTGCCACCAGTGCAGTCGTCGACGGGCGTCGAACGGGGGATACGCAGTATTTT	CATSAVVDGRRTGDTQYF
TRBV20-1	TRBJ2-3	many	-	TGCAGTGCCGAAGGCACAGATACGCAGTATTTT	CSAEGTDTQYF
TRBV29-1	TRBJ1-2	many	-	TGCAGCGTTGAGACAGCAAAGGCCTATGGCTACACCTTC	CSVETAKAYGYTF
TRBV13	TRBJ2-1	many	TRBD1	TGTGCCAGCAGCTGGGACAGGAACTACAATGAGCAGTTCTTC	CASSWDRNYNEQFF
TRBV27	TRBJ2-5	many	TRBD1	TGTGCCAGTTGGGACAGACGAGCGCAAGAGACCCAGTACTTC	CASWDRRAQETQYF
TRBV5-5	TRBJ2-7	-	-	TGTGCCAGCAGCCCAGGGCCGCTCTACGAGCAGTACTTC	CASSPGPLYEQYF
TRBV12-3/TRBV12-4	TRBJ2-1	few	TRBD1	TGTGCCAGCAGTTTCCTAACAGGGGGCCGTGAGCAGTTCTTC	CASSFLTGGREQFF
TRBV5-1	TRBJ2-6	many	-	TGCGCCAGCAGCTTGGTTCCTCAGAGCTCTGGGGCCAACGTCCTGACTTTC	CASSLVPQSSGANVLTF
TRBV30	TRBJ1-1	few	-	TGTGCCTTGGAGATAGAGGGAGGGACTGAAGCTTTCTTT	CALEIEGGTEAFF
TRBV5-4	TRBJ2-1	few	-	TGTGCCAGCAGCCAAATACCTGCTGAGCAGTTCTTC	CASSQIPAEQFF
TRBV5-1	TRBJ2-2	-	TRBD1	TGCGCCAGCAGCTTAGGGACAGGTCTCGCTATTTGGAACACCGGGGAGCTGTTTTTT	CASSLGTGLAIWNTGELFF
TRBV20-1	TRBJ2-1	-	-	TGCAGTGCTAGAGATCTAGGCGCAGCGCCCTACAATGAGCAGTTCTTC	CSARDLGAAPYNEQFF
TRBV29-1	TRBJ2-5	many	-	TGCAGCGTTGAAAACCCTGGGGAGACCCAGTACTTC	CSVENPGETQYF
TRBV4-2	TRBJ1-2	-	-	TGTGCCAGCAGCCATTCGGGACTGATAAACTATGGCTACACCTTC	CASSHSGLINYGYTF
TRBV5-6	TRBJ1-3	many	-	TGTGCCAGCAGCTGGACCGAACGACGAGGGGACACCATATATTTT	CASSWTERRGDTIYF
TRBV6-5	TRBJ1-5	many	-	TGTGCCAGCAGTTACGGGGGGTACAATCAGCCCCAGCATTTT	CASSYGGYNQPQHF
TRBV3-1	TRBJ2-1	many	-	TGTGCCAGCAGCCAAGGTGTAGAGGTTTACAATGAGCAGTTCTTC	CASSQGVEVYNEQFF
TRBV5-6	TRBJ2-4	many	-	TGTGCCAGCGCCCTGTCGGCCAAAAACATTCAGTACTTC	CASALSAKNIQYF